The present T cell receptor (beta chain) was sequenced within a study of T cell clonotyping in hematopoietic cell transplantation. The CDR3 has 16 residues. The V and J ends lost 1 base and 0 bases respectively, with 15 bases between them. Per the germline V gene, CDR1 is GTSNPN and CDR2 is SVGIG (reference sequence). Assay: immunoSEQ multiplex PCR; the TCRdb copy retains only in-frame clones and omits some. Altogether around 4,800 clones are present, around 20% being singletons, with the ten largest covering 21%. This clone appeared a few times. Its specificity is not known. Study-level points and caveats: After transplant, recipient diversity fell while pathologically expanded clonotypes grew through day 180.

The sample here was PBMCs, taken 180 days after allogeneic stem cell transplant. The TCR was taken from a young adult male patient who had an allogeneic stem cell transplant, so the T cells may come from the graft donor. Some clones in this sample may be carry-over from other donors' samples. The chain recombines TRBV30 with TRBJ1-2, with TRBD1 as a possible D gene (6 bases). CDR3 sequence (DNA): TGTGCCTGGAGTGGGAAACACAGGACAGCTAACTATGGCTACACCTTC. This encodes CAWSGKHRTANYGYTF. Full variable domain (outside the CDR3, taken from reference TRBV30 and TRBJ1-2): SQTIHQWPATLVQPVGSPLSLECTVEGTSNPNLYWYRQAAGRGLQLLFYSVGIGQISSEVPQNLSASRPQDRQFILSSKKLLLSDSGFYLCAWSGKHRTANYGYTFGSGTRLTVV.